The table lists the clone carrying this T cell receptor beta chain with many counts. The target antigen is unknown. In the original processing: Ranging from about 20,000 to 700,000, TCR counts per sample had a median value of 95,638. Using its own MiXCR run on the RACE reads, TCRdb lists one record per CDR3 protein. Clone size and V and J calls follow TCRdb, not the original study. Altogether approximately 340,000 distinct CDR3 sequences are present, under 9% being singletons, with the ten largest covering less than 10%. Time point given: patch test 1, 2 weeks after DPC sensitization. Treatment in this sample: therapeutic diphenylcyclopropenone sensitization with weekly scalp DPC. Whole blood, unfractionated, served as the material for total RNA extraction. This sample stems from a study of human T cells and chemical hapten exposure. The overall study: Variability of per-sample TCR yields stemmed mainly from small differences in pooled library volume. Points from the study as a whole: The number of TCRs above 1 in 1000 frequency did not change after DPC sensitization.

CDR1 MDHEN and CDR2 SYDVKM come from the germline V gene. The CDR3 loop spans 15 amino acids. Trimming took 3 bases from V and 10 from J; bases not matched to a gene: 6. The TCR was taken from a woman between 18 and 29 years old with alopecia areata. Some clones in this sample may be carry-over from other donors' samples. The specimen comprised whole blood, sampled in connection with sensitization to the hapten diphenylcyclopropenone (DPC). The V call is TRBV28, the J call TRBJ2-1; TRBD2 matches 13 bases. DNA of the CDR3: TGTGCCAGCAGTTTTACTAGCGGGGGGGCTCGGGAGCAGTTCTTC. Amino acid sequence: CASSFTSGGAREQFF.